The 32 T cell receptor beta chains listed next were all sequenced from one sample in a study of T-cell memory formation after mild COVID-19. TCRdb analysed the 5' RACE reads with MiXCR anew, one entry per CDR3 protein. The sample shows roughly 150,000 distinct CDR3 sequences, 14% of them seen only once. Sequenced sample: PBMCs or a T cell subset sorted from them (not recorded which). The receptors stem from an adult woman who had mild COVID-19 (a few samples of this study predate the infection). Cell type and time point are not known.

The chain recombines TRBV30 with TRBJ2-3; D is possibly TRBD1 or TRBD2 (5 bases each). This CDR3 has 12 residues. Trimming removed 7 bases from V and 5 bases from J, with 13 bases in between. Germline values: CDR1 GTSNPN, CDR2 SVGIG (reference sequence). The CDR3 DNA reads as TGTGCCTTCCGGGACCTACGAGATACGCAGTATTTT. Its protein product is CAFRDLRDTQYF.

The chain employs TRBV4-3 and TRBJ2-7; 12 bases align to TRBD2. CDR3 length equals 18 residues. After removal of 3 bases from V and 0 bases from J, the junction contained 9 bases not matched to a gene. Germline loops: CDR1 LGHNA, CDR2 YSLEER. The CDR3 sequence: CASSQASGRGSYSYEQYF. The DNA for the CDR3 is TGCGCCAGCAGCCAGGCTAGCGGGAGGGGGTCCTACTCCTACGAGCAGTACTTC.

In this sample, this clonotype turned up a few times. The chain links TRBV27 to TRBJ2-3, with 9 bases fitting TRBD2. Germline V lookup: CDR1 MNHEY, CDR2 SMNVEV (reference sequence). J lost 0 bases, V lost 5 bases, and 6 bases had no gene match. The CDR3 is 16 amino acids. The CDR3 sequence: CASSVLTSGSTDTQYF. In nucleotides, the CDR3 is TGTGCCAGCAGTGTACTAACTAGCGGGAGCACAGATACGCAGTATTTT.

This clonotype was seen more than once but under ten times. V is TRBV7-9 and J is TRBJ2-1; 7 bases align to TRBD1. The ends lost 3 bases at V and 10 bases at J; junction bases unmatched: 6. CDR1 and CDR2 (germline): SEHNR, FQNEAQ (reference sequence). The CDR3 loop spans 13 amino acids. Written as DNA, the CDR3 is TGTGCCAGCAGCTTCGAGGGGGCGAACGAGCAGTTCTTC. Amino acid sequence: CASSFEGANEQFF.

This clonotype was seen only a few times. The chain joins TRBV4-1 to TRBJ2-7; 8 positions match TRBD1. This CDR3 contains 17 residues. Germline V gives CDR1 MGHRA, CDR2 YSYEKL. V lost 2 bases to trimming and J lost 2 bases; unmatched junction nucleotides: 11. CDR3 nucleotide sequence: TGCGCCAGCAGCCAAATTCGACAGGGGTGGAGTGCCTACGAGCAGTACTTC. Translation gives CASSQIRQGWSAYEQYF.

This clonotype came up many times. The chain joins TRBV20-1 to TRBJ2-7; 10 nucleotides agree with TRBD2. V dropped 6 bases and J dropped 0; count of bases not matched to a gene: 5. The CDR3 runs to 14 residues. CDR1 is DFQATT, CDR2 SNEGSKA, per germline (reference sequence). The CDR3 bases are TGCAGTGCCCGGACTAGCGGCTTCTCCTACGAGCAGTACTTC. As protein: CSARTSGFSYEQYF.

Only one count was recorded for this clonotype. This sequence joins TRBV29-1 and TRBJ1-4, with D unresolved. The CDR3 runs to 12 residues. Germline CDR1 reads SQVTM; CDR2 reads ANQGSEA. Between the trimmed V and J ends, which lost 3 bases and 4 bases, there was a span of 6 bases. The CDR3 loop reads CSVERVNEKLFF. The CDR3 nucleotides read TGCAGCGTTGAGAGGGTTAATGAAAAACTGTTTTTT. Complete variable domain (other parts from reference TRBV29-1 and TRBJ1-4): SAVISQKPSRDICQRGTSLTIQCQVDSQVTMMFWYRQQPGQSLTLIATANQGSEATYESGFVIDKFPISRPNLTFSTLTVSNMSPEDSSIYLCSVERVNEKLFFGSGTQLSVL.

This chain joins TRBV6-5 and TRBJ2-2; the D is unclear. The germline V gene encodes CDR1 MNHEY and CDR2 SVGAGI. V lost 2 bases and J lost 3, with 7 bases in between. The CDR3 contains 14 residues. DNA for the CDR3: TGTGCCAGCAGTTACGACGGATACACCGGGGAGCTGTTTTTT. Protein product: CASSYDGYTGELFF.

CDR3 in amino acids: CATSDLQGGLTFNEQFF. CDR3 in DNA: TGTGCCACCAGTGATTTGCAAGGAGGTCTGACCTTCAATGAGCAGTTCTTC. This chain links TRBV24-1 with TRBJ2-1, with a weak D call TRBD2 (5 bases). Germline V lookup: CDR1 KGHDR, CDR2 SFDVKD. The CDR3 spans 17 residues. V was clipped by 0 bases and J by 6 bases, with 17 bases between them.

The CDR3 nucleotides read TGCGCCAGCAGCTCGCTACAGGGGTCCGACGAGCAGTACTTC. Its translation is CASSSLQGSDEQYF. The chain links TRBV5-1 to TRBJ2-7; 7 bases match TRBD1. CDR1 is SGHRS and CDR2 is YFSETQ in the germline V gene. CDR3 length equals 14 residues. Germline trimming cut 3 bases from V and 5 bases from J; bases unmatched to any gene: 8.

This rearrangement joins TRBV6-2 or TRBV6-3 to TRBJ2-1; a possible D gene is TRBD1 (6 bases). Per germline, CDR1 MNHEY and CDR2 SVGEGT. The ends were cut back, 5 bases at V and 2 bases at J, with 16 bases in the middle. The CDR3 runs 16 residues. CDR3 in DNA: TGTGCCAGCAGTCCCCCCTTAGGACAGCCCTACAATGAGCAGTTCTTC. It encodes CASSPPLGQPYNEQFF.

This clonotype was seen a few times. The chain recombines TRBV7-7 with TRBJ2-7; 7 bases are shared with TRBD1. The J segment lost 5 bases and the V segment lost 2 bases, leaving 3 bases of the junction unmatched. Germline CDR1 SSHAT, CDR2 FNYEAQ (reference sequence). The CDR3 loop spans 13 amino acids. CDR3 sequence (DNA): TGTGCCAGCAGCTTAACAGGGGTCAACGAGCAGTACTTC. Protein sequence: CASSLTGVNEQYF.

This clonotype was recorded a few times. The genes are TRBV9 and TRBJ2-7; 12 bases are a match to TRBD2. Per germline, CDR1 SGDLS and CDR2 YYNGEE. The CDR3 covers 16 residues. With 1 base clipped from V and 1 base from J, the junction kept 3 bases outside the gene matches. The CDR3 DNA reads as TGTGCCAGCAGCGTATCTAGCGGGGGGGGATCCTACGAGCAGTACTTC. This encodes CASSVSSGGGSYEQYF.

This chain joins TRBV12-3 or TRBV12-4 and TRBJ2-1; 14 positions agree with TRBD2. V trimming: 2 bases; J trimming: 12 bases; junction bases outside the gene matches: 21. The CDR3 runs 20 residues. CDR3 sequence: CASSLLPGLYGTSGSFPQFF. DNA of the CDR3: TGTGCCAGCAGTTTACTCCCGGGACTGTACGGGACTAGCGGGAGTTTTCCGCAGTTCTTC.

This clonotype has only a few counts. The rearrangement links TRBV5-1 to TRBJ2-3, with 8 bases fitting TRBD1. Germline CDR1 SGHRS, CDR2 YFSETQ. CDR3 length: 15 residues. J lost 2 bases, V lost 2 bases, and 4 bases had no gene match. The CDR3 nucleotides read TGCGCCAGCAGCTTAGGACAGGGCCCCACAGATACGCAGTATTTT. This encodes CASSLGQGPTDTQYF.

The chain links TRBV20-1 to TRBJ2-1; D uncertain. Germline CDR1 reads DFQATT; CDR2 reads SNEGSKA (reference sequence). The length of the CDR3 is 12 residues. V lost 5 bases and J lost 4, with 9 bases in between. CDR3 amino acids: CSAPPSYNEQFF. The CDR3 nucleotides read TGCAGTGCTCCTCCTTCTTACAATGAGCAGTTCTTC.

This clonotype was observed a handful of times. Written as DNA, the CDR3 is TGCGCCAGCAGCTTGAAGGCAGGAGCCTACGAGCAGTACTTC. Translated, it gives CASSLKAGAYEQYF. J is TRBJ2-7 and V is TRBV5-1, with unresolved D. The germline V gene has CDR1 SGHRS and CDR2 YFSETQ. Trimming stripped 1 base from V and 2 bases from J, with 10 bases between. The CDR3 runs 14 residues.

This chain links TRBV4-2 with TRBJ2-7; D might be TRBD1 or TRBD2, each matching 6 bases. Germline V gene data show CDR1 as LGHNA and CDR2 as YNFKEQ. This CDR3 has 15 residues. Deletions cut 2 bases from V and 1 base from J, with 12 bases between. CDR3 in amino acids: CASSQFGGPSYEQYF. The CDR3 DNA reads as TGTGCCAGCAGCCAATTCGGGGGCCCGTCCTACGAGCAGTACTTC.

This clonotype has a handful of counts. The chain combines TRBV15 with TRBJ2-5; the D gene could be TRBD1 or TRBD2 (5 bases each). Between the trimmed V and J ends, which lost 0 bases and 1 base, there was a span of 9 bases. The V gene's germline CDR1 is LNHNV and CDR2 YYDKDF (reference sequence). This CDR3 has 15 residues. CDR3 residues: CATSRDTGTQETQYF. CDR3 sequence (DNA): TGTGCCACCAGCAGAGATACGGGGACCCAAGAGACCCAGTACTTC.

This sequence joins TRBV12-3 or TRBV12-4 and TRBJ1-1, with D possibly being TRBD1 (5 bases). Trimming stripped 3 bases from V and 7 bases from J, with 15 bases between. CDR3 length equals 14 residues. CDR3 DNA sequence: TGTGCCAGCAGTTTGGCGGGGGAAGGTAATGAAGCTTTCTTT. Its translation: CASSLAGEGNEAFF.

CDR3 nucleotide sequence: TGTGCCAGTAGTATAGGGACCGGGGAGCTGTTTTTT. Its protein product is CASSIGTGELFF. The chain links TRBV19 to TRBJ2-2; D unclear. V gave up 1 base and J gave up 5 bases, with 2 bases separating them. The CDR3 runs to 12 residues. Germline CDR1 is LNHDA and CDR2 is SQIVND (reference sequence).

CDR3 in amino acids: CASRNRDRGRQETQYF. The CDR3 DNA is TGTGCCAGCAGGAACCGGGACAGGGGGAGGCAAGAGACCCAGTACTTC. The chain combines TRBV11-3 with TRBJ2-5; 11 bases line up with TRBD1. CDR3 length equals 16 residues. Germline CDR1 reads SGHNT; CDR2 reads YENEEA. V lost 6 bases to trimming and J lost 2 bases; unmatched junction nucleotides: 8.

The chain joins TRBV14 to TRBJ2-1; 7 nucleotides match TRBD2. CDR3 size: 16 residues. The V segment lost 4 bases and the J segment 6 bases; nucleotides outside the gene matches: 12. Looked up from germline, CDR1 is SGHDN and CDR2 is FVKESK. The CDR3 loop reads CASSPLPGRWSNEQFF. The CDR3 nucleotides are TGTGCCAGCAGCCCCCTTCCCGGGAGGTGGTCCAATGAGCAGTTCTTC.

The sample holds many counts of this clonotype. J is TRBJ2-1 and V is TRBV29-1; 8 bases are a match to TRBD1. V was pared by 8 bases and J by 5 bases, with 8 bases of the junction left unmatched. CDR1 SQVTM and CDR2 ANQGSEA come from the germline V gene. This CDR3 comprises 13 residues. CDR3 DNA sequence: TGCAGCATCGGACAGGGTGACCACAATGAGCAGTTCTTC. This translates into CSIGQGDHNEQFF.

This clonotype was detected only a few times. This rearrangement joins TRBV2 to TRBJ2-3; D ambiguous. CDR3 length equals 13 residues. Germline-derived CDR1 and CDR2 are SNHLY and FYNNEI. Trimming took off 11 bases at V and 7 bases at J, with 19 bases between the two ends. The CDR3 region has the DNA TGTGCCCCCCTTGCGGTGGACGGTTATACGCAGTATTTT. This gives the protein CAPLAVDGYTQYF.

This clonotype was detected ten times or more. The chain links TRBV5-1 to TRBJ2-7, with D perhaps being TRBD1 or TRBD2 (5 bases each). CDR1 and CDR2 from the germline V gene are SGHRS and YFSETQ. This CDR3 comprises 14 residues. The V end was cut by 3 bases, the J end by 1 base, with 11 bases between. The CDR3 reads CASSYGTASYEQYF. CDR3 coding DNA: TGCGCCAGCAGCTACGGGACGGCTTCCTACGAGCAGTACTTC.

There are a few counts of this clonotype. V and J are TRBV11-1 and TRBJ2-5; 7 positions agree with TRBD1. J gave up 0 bases and V 5 bases, and 3 bases lay outside the gene matches. Germline CDR1 SGHAT, CDR2 FQDESV (reference sequence). This CDR3 spans 14 amino acids. This chain's CDR3 is CASSTGVYQETQYF. The CDR3 DNA sequence: TGTGCCAGCAGCACAGGGGTGTACCAAGAGACCCAGTACTTC.

The chain employs TRBV6-6 and TRBJ1-1; 9 bases fit TRBD1. Trimming at V came to 8 bases and at J to 3 bases, leaving 13 bases not matched to a gene. The CDR3 runs to 16 residues. Germline V gene data show CDR1 as MNHNY and CDR2 as SVGAGI (reference sequence). In DNA form, the CDR3 reads TGTGCCAGCGGAGTAGGGACAGGGAATTTGTACACTGAAGCTTTCTTT. Translated: CASGVGTGNLYTEAFF.

This clonotype was seen at least ten times. CDR3 nucleotide sequence: TGTGCCACCTCTCGGGGTTCCATGAACACTGAAGCTTTCTTT. This gives the protein CATSRGSMNTEAFF. The chain uses TRBV27 and TRBJ1-1; D is unclear. Per germline, CDR1 MNHEY and CDR2 SMNVEV (reference sequence). V shed 10 bases and J shed 0 bases, with 15 bases lying between them. CDR3 length: 14 residues.

This clonotype was observed many times. The chain employs TRBV10-3 and TRBJ2-5; D gene ambiguous. Per germline, CDR1 ENHRY and CDR2 SYGVKD. V was shortened by 4 bases and J by 4 bases, with 19 bases between the two germline ends. The CDR3 runs 16 residues. The CDR3 loop is CAISATSEKRGETQYF. DNA for the CDR3: TGTGCCATCAGTGCAACGTCAGAGAAGCGCGGAGAGACCCAGTACTTC.

The V call is TRBV29-1, the J call TRBJ2-7, with D possibly being TRBD2 (5 bases). The V gene lost 5 bases and the J gene lost 4 bases, with 18 bases spanning the gap. Germline CDR1 reads SQVTM; CDR2 reads ANQGSEA. CDR3 length equals 14 residues. The CDR3, as DNA: TGCAGCGTTCTAGTCCAGCGGAGGAGTTACGAGCAGTACTTC. It yields the protein CSVLVQRRSYEQYF.

This rearrangement joins TRBV12-3 or TRBV12-4 to TRBJ2-1, with D hard to call. V gave up 3 bases and J gave up 7 bases, with 19 bases separating them. CDR3 length: 16 residues. This chain's CDR3 is CASSFMDGRLVNEQFF. The CDR3 nucleotides are TGTGCCAGCAGTTTCATGGATGGACGACTCGTAAATGAGCAGTTCTTC.